This T cell receptor (beta chain) was sequenced for a study of beta chain features in type 1 diabetes. Deletions cut 3 bases from V and 11 bases from J, with 8 bases between. CDR1 MGHDK and CDR2 SYGVNS come from the germline V gene. The CDR3 contains 10 residues. Expressed TCRB transcripts got sequenced, as all isolated RNA was reverse transcribed. Sequencing used immunoSEQ multiplex PCR; TCRdb keeps in-frame clones, though not all of them. The table shows nearly 250,000 clones, with more than 65% occurring only once. The clonotype comes from a man aged 30 to 39 in good health. The genes are TRBV25-1 and TRBJ2-7; D possibly corresponds to TRBD1 (5 bases). The specimen was naive CD4+ T cells from blood. The DNA of the CDR3 is TGTGCCAGCAGTGACAGGGCGAAGTACTTC. It specifies CASSDRAKYF.